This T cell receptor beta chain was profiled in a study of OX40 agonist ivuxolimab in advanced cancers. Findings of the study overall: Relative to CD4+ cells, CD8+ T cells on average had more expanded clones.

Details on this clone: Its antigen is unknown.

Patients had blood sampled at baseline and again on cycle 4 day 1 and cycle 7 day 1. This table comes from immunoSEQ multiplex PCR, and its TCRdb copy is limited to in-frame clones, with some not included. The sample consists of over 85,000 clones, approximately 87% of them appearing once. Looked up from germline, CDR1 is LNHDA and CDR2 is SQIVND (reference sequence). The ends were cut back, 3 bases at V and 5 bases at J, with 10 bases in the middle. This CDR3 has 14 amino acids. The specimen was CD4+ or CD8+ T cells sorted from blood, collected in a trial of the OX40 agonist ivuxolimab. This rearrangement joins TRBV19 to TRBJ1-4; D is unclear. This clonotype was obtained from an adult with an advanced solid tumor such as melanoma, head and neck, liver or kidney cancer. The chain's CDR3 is CASSMRTENEKLFF. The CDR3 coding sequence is TGTGCCAGTAGTATGAGAACAGAAAATGAAAAACTGTTTTTT.